This paragraph reports one TCR beta chain. This clone's antigen is unknown. No clone much larger than this one lies a single base away; base qualities are absent. Reading from cysteine to phenylalanine, the CDR3 counts 13 amino acids. Only the CDR3 portion is preserved as DNA: 39 bases, with reading frame beginning at the first base. The junction shows trimming of 3 bases on V and 5 bases on J, plus 11 bases between the germline ends. The germline V gene gives CDR1 as KGHSH and CDR2 as LQKENI. This record comes from a study of PD-L1 blockade in urothelial cancer (dated by TCRdb to 2017 to 2019). Regarding the study in general: Therapy was started at some point between 2014 and 2016 for all patients, and atezolizumab 1,200 mg was administered intravenously every 3 weeks. About 90% of the 29 patients were identified as males with urothelial cancer of bladder origin, and a prior smoking history was reported by 18 of 29 patients. An ECOG performance status of 0 or 1 was recorded for the patients, and 0 to 3 prior chemotherapy regimens had been received by the patients. Blood samples were analyzed 3 weeks after the start of treatment (second dose) and 6 weeks after the start of treatment. Blood samples gave median yields of about 150,000 T cells and around 88,000 unique TCRs, along with a median clonality of approximately 0.084. The study, an exploratory multi-omic analysis, examined somatic, immune and clinical correlates of response to PD-L1 blockade with atezolizumab in urothelial cancer. Pretreatment tumor samples, along with matched peripheral blood collected serially before and after atezolizumab treatment, underwent TCR sequencing. Durable clinical benefit meant progression-free survival longer than 6 months, and TCR features were also tested against progression-free and overall survival. Whole exome sequencing and RNA sequencing of pretreatment tumors were performed alongside TCR sequencing in the same patients. Nine patients achieved durable clinical benefit and about 22 did not. Approximately 29 patients had pretreatment blood TCR-seq, about 25 had at least one posttreatment blood collection, and about 25 had tumor TCR-seq.

Synthetic TCR analog templates were spiked into each PCR so that absolute template abundance could be estimated from read counts. The immunoSEQ assay used bias-controlled V and J gene primers to amplify TCRbeta CDR3 regions from genomic DNA. Sequencing of rearranged TCRbeta segments was done at approximately 20X coverage. On the authors' methods: Sequencing errors were corrected by clustering, and CDR3s were annotated against IMGT so that V, D and J genes could be assigned. Downstream analyses used only productive TCRbeta rearrangements, leaving out any out-of-frame or stop-codon sequences. Clonality was computed as one minus Shannon entropy normalized by the log of the number of unique productive sequences. Clones differing between time points or between blood and tumor were identified by Fisher's exact test with Benjamini-Hochberg correction at adjusted p below 0.01. Held by TCRdb, this immuneACCESS table contains in-frame sequences only and omits some clones. Under half of the omission traces to an unresolved V gene where checked; the cause of the rest is unknown. D and trimming come from the DNA, and the V and J calls and clone size come from that table. The sample data list approximately 90,000 clones, and 70% to 90% of these were observed just once. The top ten constitute 13% to 15% of the sample.

On the study overall, not on this receptor specifically: Because the sample size was small (n ≈ 28) and many of the analyses were exploratory, the results are meant to be hypothesis-generating. Improved progression-free and overall survival was found to be associated with pretreatment peripheral blood TCR clonality below the median. At 3 weeks after the start of treatment, tumor-associated TCR clones in peripheral blood had expanded more in patients with durable benefit (n ≈ 20, p = 0.022).

The sample's time point, from its label and the paper: pretreatment peripheral blood. The cohort included 25 to 35 patients with locally advanced or metastatic urothelial carcinoma who were treated at Memorial Sloan Kettering on a trial protocol. Peripheral blood mononuclear cells were collected from each patient pretreatment and during treatment, giving between 1 and 8 total time points per patient. The Qiagen DNeasy Blood extraction kit was used to purify genomic DNA from total PBMCs and from tumor samples. PBMCs were collected pretreatment and during treatment, and were isolated and stored as previously described.

This receptor was identified in a man in his 60s with urothelial cancer. Sample: PBMCs, taken around atezolizumab (anti-PD-L1) treatment. The sequence is built from TRBV18 and TRBJ2-7, with TRBD1 tentatively as D gene (5 bases match). The CDR3 has the sequence CASSPGRVHEQYF. Here is the DNA: TGTGCCAGCTCACCCGGCAGGGTACACGAGCAGTACTTC.